The rows below give T cell receptor beta chains drawn from one sample of a study of a mutant IDH1 vaccine in newly diagnosed glioma. These receptors are not linked to any known antigen. Produced via immunoSEQ multiplex PCR; TCRdb's table is partial and in-frame only. In the table there are 110,000 or so clones, roughly 90% of which are singletons. The material was PBMCs, obtained from a glioma patient whose treatment included an IDH1 peptide vaccine. These receptor sequences come from a woman aged 45-60 years with glioma. The CDR3 runs from the conserved cysteine through the conserved F or W. Fields, in order: D gene, clone size, J gene, V gene, CDR3 DNA, CDR3 protein. D genes are given only for firm matches. Some rows have no size entry. The others give once, few or many, or a class for an expanded clone.

-,-,TRBJ2-2,TRBV30,TGTGCCTGGACCGGACAGATCACCGGGGAGCTGTTTTTT,CAWTGQITGELFF
-,-,TRBJ2-1,TRBV2,TGTGCCAGCAGCTTCTTGGACAGTCTGGCTGAGCAGTTCTTC,CASSFLDSLAEQFF
-,-,TRBJ2-3,TRBV19,TGTGCCACCCGCCCCCGGGATGGGACAGATACGCAGTATTTT,CATRPRDGTDTQYF
TRBD2,-,TRBJ2-2,TRBV7-9,TGTGCCACCTCTAGCGGGAGCGTGGACGGGGAGCTGTTTTTT,CATSSGSVDGELFF
-,-,TRBJ1-1,TRBV5-6,TGTGCCAGCAGCTTGGCAGCAGGCGGGTGGACTGAAGCTTTCTTT,CASSLAAGGWTEAFF
-,-,TRBJ1-1,TRBV5-6,TGTGCCAGCAGCTGGCGGACTGAAGCTTTCTTT,CASSWRTEAFF
TRBD1,-,TRBJ1-6,TRBV5-6,TGTGCCAGCAGCTTGTCCCAGAACCCGGGGCAGGGGGCGAGTTCACCCCTCCACTTT,CASSLSQNPGQGASSPLHF
-,-,TRBJ1-4,TRBV30,TGTGCCTGGACAGGCGCCTCTAATGAAAAACTGTTTTTT,CAWTGASNEKLFF
TRBD1,-,TRBJ2-5,TRBV11-3,TGTGCCAGCAGCCCGACAGGGCAAGAGACCCAGTACTTC,CASSPTGQETQYF
-,-,TRBJ1-3,TRBV20-1,TGCAGTGCTTTACACGAAAACACCATATATTTT,CSALHENTIYF
-,medium-sized,TRBJ1-1,TRBV29-1,TGCAGCGTTGCAGGTTCAGGGTTCACTGAAGCTTTCTTT,CSVAGSGFTEAFF
-,-,TRBJ1-2,TRBV7-9,TGTGCCAGCAACATGGGGGCTAATTCATATGGCTACACCTTC,CASNMGANSYGYTF
-,-,TRBJ2-1,TRBV25-1,TGTGCCAGCAGTCTGGATGAGCAGTTCTTC,CASSLDEQFF
TRBD1,-,TRBJ2-7,TRBV30,TGTGCCTGGGGGGTGACAGGGGCGGGCGAGCAGTACTTC,CAWGVTGAGEQYF
-,-,TRBJ2-7,TRBV5-5,TGTGCCAGCAGCCTTTGGACTACCTACGAGCAGTACTTC,CASSLWTTYEQYF
-,-,TRBJ2-2,TRBV7-7,TGTGCTAGCAGCACGGACGGTACGAACACCGGGGAGCTGTTTTTT,CASSTDGTNTGELFF
-,once,TRBJ2-7,TRBV27,TGTGCCACCGCTTTAGGGGGGAGCGTCCACGAGCAGTACTTC,CATALGGSVHEQYF
-,-,TRBJ2-7,TRBV30,TGTGCCTGGAGCATTGAGGGCTACGAGCAGTACTTC,CAWSIEGYEQYF
TRBD1,-,TRBJ1-6,TRBV4-1,TGCGCCAGCAGCCAAGCGACAGGGGCGATCTCCTATAATTCACCCCTCCACTTT,CASSQATGAISYNSPLHF
TRBD1,-,TRBJ2-2,TRBV5-4,TGTGCCAGCAGCACGTTACAGGGGGCAAACACCGGGGAGCTGTTTTTT,CASSTLQGANTGELFF
-,-,TRBJ1-2,TRBV11-2,TGTGCCAGCAGGCAGGCGGGACGGTCTAACTATGGCTACACCTTC,CASRQAGRSNYGYTF
TRBD2,-,TRBJ2-5,TRBV7-3,TGTGCCAGCAGCCCGGGACTAGCGGGAGGCCGCGGAGAGACCCAGTACTTC,CASSPGLAGGRGETQYF
TRBD1,few,TRBJ1-1,TRBV5-1,TGCGCCAGCAGCTTGGCCGAGGGGGCAGGTGAAGCTTTCTTT,CASSLAEGAGEAFF
-,-,TRBJ2-7,TRBV28,TGTGCCAGCAGTTTAAGGGACTACGAGCAGTACTTC,CASSLRDYEQYF
-,-,TRBJ2-7,TRBV21-1,TGTGCCAGCATCATGGGAACAGATCCCTACGAGCAGTACTTC,CASIMGTDPYEQYF
TRBD2,-,TRBJ2-5,TRBV10-3,TGTGCCATCAGTTCTCGGCTAGCGGGAGAAAGGGGTGAAGAGACCCAGTACTTC,CAISSRLAGERGEETQYF
TRBD1,-,TRBJ1-2,TRBV9,TGTGCCAGCAGCCCCCAGGAGGGGGCTCTCTATGGCTACACCTTC,CASSPQEGALYGYTF
TRBD2,-,TRBJ2-3,TRBV10-3,TGTGCCATCAGTGAGACTTGGCCGACTAGCGGGAGTGTTAAAGATACGCAGTATTTT,CAISETWPTSGSVKDTQYF
TRBD1,-,TRBJ1-1,TRBV19,TGTGCCAGTAGTATTCAACCTGGACAGGGAAACACTGAAGCTTTCTTT,CASSIQPGQGNTEAFF
TRBD1,-,TRBJ2-3,TRBV6-1,TGTGCCAGCAGCCCCAGGGACAGAGACACAGATACGCAGTATTTT,CASSPRDRDTDTQYF
TRBD2,-,TRBJ2-5,TRBV29-1,TGCAGCGTGGCTACTAGCGACCGGGAGACCCAGTACTTC,CSVATSDRETQYF
-,-,TRBJ2-4,TRBV30,TGTGCCTGGAGTAGGGACACCGGGGCCAAAAACATTCAGTACTTC,CAWSRDTGAKNIQYF
-,once,TRBJ1-4,TRBV12-5,TGTGCTAGTGGTTTGCTGAGGGGGTTATACGATGAAAAACTGTTTTTT,CASGLLRGLYDEKLFF
TRBD1,-,TRBJ2-2,TRBV7-6,TGTGCCAGCAACACTAGACAGGGGGCTACCGGGGAGCTGTTTTTT,CASNTRQGATGELFF
TRBD1,few,TRBJ1-6,TRBV30,TGTGCCTGGAGAACAGACAGGGTCCACGTCTCACCCCTCCACTTT,CAWRTDRVHVSPLHF
-,-,TRBJ1-6,TRBV5-4,TGTGCCAGCAGCTTGGCGGGAGCCAGGAATTCACCCCTCCACTTT,CASSLAGARNSPLHF
TRBD1,-,TRBJ2-1,TRBV10-1,TGCGCCAGCAGTGGGGCAGGGGGCTATGAGCAGTTCTTC,CASSGAGGYEQFF
-,few,TRBJ2-3,TRBV7-9,TGTGCCAGCAGCTTTCTTCGACAGACAGATACGCAGTATTTT,CASSFLRQTDTQYF
-,few,TRBJ2-3,TRBV28,TGTGCCAGCAGTCCCCAGGAGATGAGAGATACGCAGTATTTT,CASSPQEMRDTQYF
-,once,TRBJ1-6,TRBV19,TGTGCCAGTTCCTCCCGGGATTCACCCCTCCACTTT,CASSSRDSPLHF
-,-,TRBJ2-6,TRBV10-2,TGCGCCAGCAGTGCCGACAGGCCCTCTGGGGCCAACGTCCTGACTTTC,CASSADRPSGANVLTF
TRBD2,-,TRBJ2-7,TRBV5-1,TGCGCCAGCAGTCAAGAGCGGGGGAGCTCCTACGAGCAGTACTTC,CASSQERGSSYEQYF
TRBD1,many,TRBJ1-2,TRBV19,TGTGCCAGCCTGACAGGGGGCGAGCCTTATGGCTACACCTTC,CASLTGGEPYGYTF
-,-,TRBJ1-2,TRBV10-3,TGTGCCATCAGTGAGTCGGGCAGGGCCTATGGCTACACCTTC,CAISESGRAYGYTF
-,-,TRBJ1-2,TRBV20-1,TGCAGTGCTAGACTCTATGGCTACACCTTC,CSARLYGYTF
-,-,TRBJ1-1,TRBV18,TGTGCCAGCTCCCTAACTACAGGGACGACTGAAGCTTTCTTT,CASSLTTGTTEAFF
TRBD1,-,TRBJ2-2,TRBV5-6,TGTGCCAGCAGCTTCGGGACAGGGGACGGGGAGCTGTTTTTT,CASSFGTGDGELFF
-,-,TRBJ2-1,TRBV27,TGTGCCAGCAGTTATCGGGCTCGCTCCTACAATGAGCAGTTCTTC,CASSYRARSYNEQFF
-,-,TRBJ2-1,TRBV5-1,TGCGCCAGCAGCTACCAATCTTCCTACAATGAGCAGTTCTTC,CASSYQSSYNEQFF
-,-,TRBJ1-1,TRBV5-8,TGTGCCAGCAGCTTGGGGGTCGGGAACACTGAAGCTTTCTTT,CASSLGVGNTEAFF
-,-,TRBJ1-3,TRBV7-6,TGTGCCAGCAGCTTAGGCAGGGAAGGAAACACCATATATTTT,CASSLGREGNTIYF
-,-,TRBJ2-7,TRBV5-4,TGTGCCAGCAGCTTGGATGTCTACGAGCAGTACTTC,CASSLDVYEQYF